The clone carrying this T cell receptor (beta chain) was picked up a small number of times. What it recognizes is unknown. Profiled with immunoSEQ multiplex PCR; TCRdb holds only in-frame clones, not every one. The top ten clones hold 7.5% to 9.5% of a sample with 140,000 to 150,000 clones, 91% of them seen once. CDR1 SGHAT and CDR2 FQNNGV come from the germline V gene. This CDR3 has 17 residues. V was shortened by 0 bases and J by 0 bases, with 14 bases between the two germline ends. This sample stems from a study of T cell responses to AZD1222 COVID-19 vaccine. The study's findings and limits: There were vaccine-associated CD4 TCRs across spike, dominant at 160-218 and 743-854. Females outnumbered males among donors, who were mostly white British; clonal diversity was possibly underestimated. Only 6 or 7 individuals given AZD1222 were seropositive at baseline.

The chain couples TRBV11-2 to TRBJ1-2; D ambiguous. The sequence came from an adult who received the MenACWY meningococcal vaccine as a control. Material: peripheral blood, obtained 28 days after the second dose of the MenACWY control vaccine. CDR3 DNA: TGTGCCAGCAGCTTAGATCGGGGAGGATATTCTAACTATGGCTACACCTTC. Translating it yields CASSLDRGGYSNYGYTF.